This is a list of T cell receptor beta chains from one sample in a study of Graves' ophthalmopathy and Graves' hyperthyroidism. Each CDR3 protein is one row after TCRdb ran MiXCR on the multiplex PCR reads. Among approximately 500,000 distinct CDR3 sequences, approximately 15% were seen once, and the ten largest hold about 9.4%. Sequenced sample: blood. The receptors come from a woman between 25 and 40 years old with Graves' ophthalmopathy. The CDR3 runs from the conserved cysteine through the conserved F or W. The D gene is left open where the match is weak. The size field is filled for only some rows; it gives once, few, many or a size class.

DNA,CDR3,J,size,V,length,D
TGTGCCAGCAGCGATATTAGTTCTTTAGCGCGTAGAGATGGCTACACCTTC,CASSDISSLARRDGYTF,TRBJ1-2,many,TRBV11-1,17,.
TGTGCCAGCAGTTTTGCGGACAGGGGAAACTACGAGCAGTACTTC,CASSFADRGNYEQYF,TRBJ2-7,.,TRBV12-3/TRBV12-4,15,TRBD1
TGTGCCAGCTCACCATTCGGACAGGGGGTAAACAATGAGCAGTTCTTC,CASSPFGQGVNNEQFF,TRBJ2-1,few,TRBV18,16,TRBD1
TGTGCCAGCAGCGTAAGACAGGGAATAGGTTACGAGCAGTACTTC,CASSVRQGIGYEQYF,TRBJ2-7,.,TRBV9,15,TRBD1
TGTGCCAGCAGCCGGACTAGCGGGGGACCCCAAGAGACCCAGTACTTC,CASSRTSGGPQETQYF,TRBJ2-5,.,TRBV7-2,16,TRBD2
TGTGCCTGGAGTGTGGGGAATGGAAACTATGGCTACACCTTC,CAWSVGNGNYGYTF,TRBJ1-2,many,TRBV30,14,.
TGCAGTGCTACGGGACAGGGTGGGGAGACCCAGTACTTC,CSATGQGGETQYF,TRBJ2-5,many,TRBV20-1,13,TRBD1
TGTGCCAGCAGTTCTCCTTGGGGGAACACTGAAGCTTTCTTT,CASSSPWGNTEAFF,TRBJ1-1,.,TRBV6-5,14,.
TGTGCCAGCAACATTGGGGGGGGAGGCACTGAAGCTTTCTTT,CASNIGGGGTEAFF,TRBJ1-1,many,TRBV7-8,14,.
TGTGCCAGCAGTTTCCCCGAAGAGACCCAGTACTTC,CASSFPEETQYF,TRBJ2-5,few,TRBV28,12,.
TGCGCCAGCAGCCGGGACTTCCAAGAGACCCAGTACTTC,CASSRDFQETQYF,TRBJ2-5,many,TRBV4-1,13,.
TGCAGTGCTAGCAAGACAGGGATGACCACTGAAGCTTTCTTT,CSASKTGMTTEAFF,TRBJ1-1,few,TRBV20-1,14,TRBD1
TGTGCCAGCACTCACGGTCCGGGAGAAGAGACCCAGTACTTC,CASTHGPGEETQYF,TRBJ2-5,many,TRBV11-2,14,.
TGTGCCAGCAGCCCACTAGCGGGAGCCACCTACGAGCAGTACTTC,CASSPLAGATYEQYF,TRBJ2-7,many,TRBV28,15,TRBD2
TGTGCCAGCAGCTCCGATCCCGACACTGAAGCTTTCTTT,CASSSDPDTEAFF,TRBJ1-1,.,TRBV7-2,13,.
TGTGCCAGCAGTTTAGGGCAGTTCTATGGCTACACCTTC,CASSLGQFYGYTF,TRBJ1-2,many,TRBV27,13,.
TGTGCCAGCAGTGAAGTCGCGGGAACATCCCATAATTCACCCCTCCACTTT,CASSEVAGTSHNSPLHF,TRBJ1-6,many,TRBV6-1,17,.
TGTGCCAGCAGTTTAGGGCGGGGGTCGATGACTGAAGCTTTCTTT,CASSLGRGSMTEAFF,TRBJ1-1,many,TRBV28,15,.
TGTGCCACCAGCAGAGATCAGACTAGCGGGAGTATCTCCTACAATGAGCAGTTCTTC,CATSRDQTSGSISYNEQFF,TRBJ2-1,.,TRBV15,19,TRBD2
TGCAGCGTTGAAGGATCCCAGGGGGCGTTCACTGAAGCTTTCTTT,CSVEGSQGAFTEAFF,TRBJ1-1,many,TRBV29-1,15,TRBD1
TGTGCCAGCACCCTGGGACAGCTCTACACTGAAGCTTTCTTT,CASTLGQLYTEAFF,TRBJ1-1,many,TRBV12-3/TRBV12-4,14,TRBD1
TGTGCCAGCAGTCCGGGTAGGGTTGAGAATCAGCCCCAGCATTTT,CASSPGRVENQPQHF,TRBJ1-5,many,TRBV6-5,15,.
TGCGCCAGCAGCCAGATCCCGGGGCCGGAAAGGCTCTGGGCCCAGTACTTC,CASSQIPGPERLWAQYF,TRBJ2-5,.,TRBV4-1,17,.
TGTGCCAGCAGTGTGACAGGGATCTTCAATCAGCCCCAGCATTTT,CASSVTGIFNQPQHF,TRBJ1-5,many,TRBV6-1,15,TRBD1
TGTGCCAGCAGCCACTACTCTTATCAGCCCCAGCATTTT,CASSHYSYQPQHF,TRBJ1-5,.,TRBV12-3/TRBV12-4,13,.
TGTGCCAGCAGTATTGGGACGGACACTGAAGCTTTCTTT,CASSIGTDTEAFF,TRBJ1-1,many,TRBV28,13,.
TGTGCCAGCATATCCCAACAGGGGCGGAATCAGCCCCAGCATTTT,CASISQQGRNQPQHF,TRBJ1-5,many,TRBV6-2/TRBV6-3,15,TRBD1
TGTGCCAGCAGCATAGACAGGGGCAGTGAAGCTTTCTTT,CASSIDRGSEAFF,TRBJ1-1,many,TRBV7-3,13,TRBD1
TGCAGTGCGGAGCGGACCGGGGAGCTGTTTTTT,CSAERTGELFF,TRBJ2-2,many,TRBV20-1,11,.
TGTGCCTGGAGCCAGCAGGGGTGGTCCTACGAGCAGTACTTC,CAWSQQGWSYEQYF,TRBJ2-7,few,TRBV30,14,.
TGTGCCAGCAGTGACAGGGTCGGGGATAATTCACCCCTCCACTTT,CASSDRVGDNSPLHF,TRBJ1-6,many,TRBV6-1,15,.
TGTGCCAGCACCGGAGGAGTTCGGCAGCCCCAGCATTTT,CASTGGVRQPQHF,TRBJ1-5,many,TRBV2,13,.
TGTGCCAGCAGCCACTCTCGGGGACAGGGGAACACTGAAGCTTTCTTT,CASSHSRGQGNTEAFF,TRBJ1-1,many,TRBV27,16,TRBD1
TGTGCCTTGGGAAGACAGAGCTCCTACGAGCAGTACTTC,CALGRQSSYEQYF,TRBJ2-7,once,TRBV30,13,.
TGTGCCTGGAACGAACAGAAGAATCAGCCCCAGCATTTT,CAWNEQKNQPQHF,TRBJ1-5,many,TRBV30,13,.
TGCAGTGCTCTCGGGCCCGGGACAGTCAACTATGGCTACACCTTC,CSALGPGTVNYGYTF,TRBJ1-2,.,TRBV20-1,15,TRBD1
TGTGCCAGCAGCCCTGGGAGGGAAAATCAGCCCCAGCATTTT,CASSPGRENQPQHF,TRBJ1-5,many,TRBV16,14,.
TGTGCCAGCAGTTTCCAGGGGCTGGGGCCGGGGAGAGTGCCCTACGAGCAGTACTTC,CASSFQGLGPGRVPYEQYF,TRBJ2-7,many,TRBV27,19,.
TGTGCCAGCAGTTACGGGCCAGGAAGACGGGAGCAGTACTTC,CASSYGPGRREQYF,TRBJ2-7,many,TRBV6-2/TRBV6-3,14,.
TGCAGTGCCCAGACTAGCTCTTTTTCCTACGAGCAGTACTTC,CSAQTSSFSYEQYF,TRBJ2-7,many,TRBV20-1,14,TRBD2
TGCGCCAGCAGCTTGGTTACAGGGACGAACACTGAAGCTTTCTTT,CASSLVTGTNTEAFF,TRBJ1-1,many,TRBV5-1,15,.
TGTGCCATCACTCCGGACAGTACGAACACTGAAGCTTTCTTT,CAITPDSTNTEAFF,TRBJ1-1,many,TRBV10-3,14,.
TGCAGTGCTAGAGCCAGCGGTGGGGCAGTCACTGGGGGCATTCAGTACTTC,CSARASGGAVTGGIQYF,TRBJ2-4,many,TRBV20-1,17,.
TGTGCCAGCAGCTCGGGGAGAACAGGGGTTTCGGGGTACTTC,CASSSGRTGVSGYF,TRBJ2-7,once,TRBV7-9,14,TRBD1
TGTGCCAGCATCCCTCCGCCCAGGTACAGGAAGCACGAGCAGTACTTC,CASIPPPRYRKHEQYF,TRBJ2-7,many,TRBV12-3/TRBV12-4,16,.
TGTGCCAGCAGTGAAGGACAGGGGGGATATCAGCCCCAGCATTTT,CASSEGQGGYQPQHF,TRBJ1-5,few,TRBV6-1,15,TRBD1
TGTGCCATCAGTGCCCGTGGGGATCCCAGTGAGGGGTATGGCTACACCTTC,CAISARGDPSEGYGYTF,TRBJ1-2,few,TRBV10-3,17,.
TGTGCCAGCAGTTTAAACTACCCCAGGGTGGTTAGCACTGAAGCTTTCTTT,CASSLNYPRVVSTEAFF,TRBJ1-1,.,TRBV28,17,.